This is a list of T cell receptor beta chains from one sample in a study of PD-1 blockade in classical Hodgkin lymphoma. Some clones are missing from TCRdb's copy, which holds only in-frame ones; the method was immunoSEQ multiplex PCR. The sample contains 100,000 or so clones, approximately 90% of which appear only once. The sequencing here drew on peripheral blood mononuclear cells (PBMCs), taken before the second cycle of nivolumab. Every receptor here comes from a human donor with classical Hodgkin lymphoma. The CDR3 runs from the conserved cysteine through the conserved F or W. D genes are given only for firm matches. Only part of the rows carry a size: once, few, many, or a class if the clone is expanded.

J,D,V,size,DNA,CDR3
TRBJ2-1,-,TRBV6-5,-,TGTGCCATCCCTAGAGGGGGGAACAATGAGCAGTTCTTC,CAIPRGGNNEQFF
TRBJ2-7,-,TRBV9,-,TGTGCCAGCAGCGTAGCCCATGGCAGGGGCTACGAGCAGTACTTC,CASSVAHGRGYEQYF
TRBJ1-1,TRBD1,TRBV10-3,once,TGTGCCATCCAACGGGACAGGGGGGCAAGCACTGAAGCTTTCTTT,CAIQRDRGASTEAFF
TRBJ1-1,-,TRBV4-1,once,TGCGCCAGCAGCCAATCCTCCTCGGAAAACACTGAAGCTTTCTTT,CASSQSSSENTEAFF
TRBJ2-7,TRBD1,TRBV2,-,TGTGCCAGCAATGGACAGGGCAGCTCCTACGAGCAGTACTTC,CASNGQGSSYEQYF
TRBJ2-5,TRBD1,TRBV29-1,-,TGCAGCGTTCCTACCCTCAACAGGGGGCTGTTCCAAGAGACCCAGTACTTC,CSVPTLNRGLFQETQYF
TRBJ2-7,TRBD2,TRBV19,-,TGTGCCAGTAGTATCGGGACTAGCTACGAGCAGTACTTC,CASSIGTSYEQYF
TRBJ2-2,TRBD2,TRBV4-2,-,TGTGCCAGCAGCCACCCCATAGCGGGGGGGGGCACCGGGGAGCTGTTTTTT,CASSHPIAGGGTGELFF
TRBJ2-7,-,TRBV19,-,TGTGCCAGTAGTATTGGCACAGGGAGCTCCTACGAGCAGTACTTC,CASSIGTGSSYEQYF
TRBJ2-5,TRBD1,TRBV7-8,-,TGTGCCAGCAGCCGAGACAGGGGGGAGACCCAGTACTTC,CASSRDRGETQYF
TRBJ2-5,TRBD2,TRBV29-1,-,TGCAGCGTTGGAAGGGAGCCGGGAGGATTTGAGACCCAGTACTTC,CSVGREPGGFETQYF
TRBJ2-5,-,TRBV27,-,TGTGCCAGCAGTTTTAGTGGGACTCAAGGAGAGACCCAGTACTTC,CASSFSGTQGETQYF
TRBJ1-2,TRBD1,TRBV7-6,-,TGTGCCAGCAGCTCGCTTGGACAGGGGGCGGAGGGCTACACCTTC,CASSSLGQGAEGYTF
TRBJ1-1,-,TRBV30,-,TGTGCCTGGAGTCGACAGACTAACACTGAAGCTTTCTTT,CAWSRQTNTEAFF
TRBJ2-7,-,TRBV9,-,TGTGCCAGCAGCGTAGGAGGGGGAGGCTACGAGCAGTACTTC,CASSVGGGGYEQYF
TRBJ2-1,TRBD2,TRBV10-3,once,TGTGCCATCAGTTCGACTAGCGGGGGGATCAATGAGCAGTTCTTC,CAISSTSGGINEQFF
TRBJ1-4,TRBD1,TRBV7-2,-,TGTGCCAGCAGCTTGATGACAGGGCTCACTGGAGAAAAACTGTTTTTT,CASSLMTGLTGEKLFF
TRBJ2-7,-,TRBV21-1,-,TGTGCCAGCAGCAAACCCGCATCGCGTTCAGATTACGAGCAGTACTTC,CASSKPASRSDYEQYF
TRBJ2-5,TRBD2,TRBV30,-,TGTGCCTGGAGCCCGGGGGGGGGAGAGACCCAGTACTTC,CAWSPGGGETQYF